The rows below give T cell receptor beta chains drawn from one sample of a study of blood T cell repertoires in COVID-19. Using immunoSEQ multiplex PCR, the repertoire was profiled, and TCRdb retains in-frame clones only, with some absent. This table has roughly 400,000 clones, over 85% appearing once. Sequencing was performed on PBMCs or T cells enriched from blood (not recorded which). All receptors come from a young woman who had recovered from COVID-19. Both conserved end residues are part of each CDR3. Each record gives: V gene, CDR3 length, J gene, clone size, D gene, CDR3 DNA, CDR3 protein. A D gene is named only where the DNA matches it firmly. A clone size is listed for some rows: how often the clone was seen (once, few, many), or a class if it is expanded.

v_gene: TRBV21-1; len: 14; j_gene: TRBJ1-1; abundance: NA; d_gene: NA; CDR3nt: TGTGCCAGCACCCCTGGGCCGGTGAACACTGAAGCTTTCTTT; CDR3aa: CASTPGPVNTEAFF
v_gene: TRBV18; len: 14; j_gene: TRBJ1-3; abundance: NA; d_gene: TRBD1; CDR3nt: TGTGCCAGCTCCCCCAGGGGGCTTGGAAACACCATATATTTT; CDR3aa: CASSPRGLGNTIYF
v_gene: TRBV5-1; len: 16; j_gene: TRBJ2-1; abundance: few; d_gene: TRBD2; CDR3nt: TGCGCCAGCAGCACTCAACTAGCGGGGGGTTTGAATGAGCAGTTCTTC; CDR3aa: CASSTQLAGGLNEQFF
v_gene: TRBV5-1; len: 12; j_gene: TRBJ2-1; abundance: NA; d_gene: NA; CDR3nt: TGCGCCAGCAGCTTCCATCGGAATGAGCAGTTCTTC; CDR3aa: CASSFHRNEQFF
v_gene: TRBV27; len: 21; j_gene: TRBJ1-3; abundance: NA; d_gene: TRBD1; CDR3nt: TGTGCCAGCAGTTTATCGGTGAAACGGCATAGGGGACAGGTAAGGGGAAACACCATATATTTT; CDR3aa: CASSLSVKRHRGQVRGNTIYF
v_gene: TRBV28; len: 12; j_gene: TRBJ1-5; abundance: NA; d_gene: NA; CDR3nt: TGTGCCAGCAGTTTCGGCAATCAGCCCCAGCATTTT; CDR3aa: CASSFGNQPQHF
v_gene: TRBV3-1/TRBV3-2; len: 15; j_gene: TRBJ2-1; abundance: NA; d_gene: TRBD2; CDR3nt: TGTGCCAGCAGCCAAGGGACTAGCGGTAACAATGAGCAGTTCTTC; CDR3aa: CASSQGTSGNNEQFF
v_gene: TRBV18; len: 12; j_gene: TRBJ1-2; abundance: NA; d_gene: TRBD1; CDR3nt: TGTGCCAGCTCAGGGGACAGCGAAGGCTACACCTTC; CDR3aa: CASSGDSEGYTF
v_gene: TRBV5-5; len: 13; j_gene: TRBJ1-1; abundance: NA; d_gene: NA; CDR3nt: TGTGCCGGAGGACTCCAAGCGAACACTGAAGCTTTCTTT; CDR3aa: CAGGLQANTEAFF
v_gene: TRBV4-3; len: 13; j_gene: TRBJ1-5; abundance: NA; d_gene: TRBD1; CDR3nt: TGCGCCAGCAGCCAGGACAGGGTTCAGCCCCAGCATTTT; CDR3aa: CASSQDRVQPQHF
v_gene: TRBV11-3; len: 13; j_gene: TRBJ2-7; abundance: NA; d_gene: TRBD1; CDR3nt: TGTGCCAGCAGCTTAGGGACAGGGTCCGAGCAGTACTTC; CDR3aa: CASSLGTGSEQYF
v_gene: TRBV27; len: 16; j_gene: TRBJ2-1; abundance: few; d_gene: NA; CDR3nt: TGTGCCAGCAGTTACAGGACGGCTAGCTCCTACAATGAGCAGTTCTTC; CDR3aa: CASSYRTASSYNEQFF
v_gene: TRBV16; len: 14; j_gene: TRBJ1-6; abundance: NA; d_gene: TRBD1; CDR3nt: TGTGCCAGCAGCCTCACAGGGGGCGATTCACCCCTCCACTTT; CDR3aa: CASSLTGGDSPLHF
v_gene: TRBV5-5; len: 18; j_gene: TRBJ2-2; abundance: NA; d_gene: NA; CDR3nt: TGTGCCAGCAGCCCAAGGACAGTGGGGCCCACGAACACCGGGGAGCTGTTTTTT; CDR3aa: CASSPRTVGPTNTGELFF
v_gene: TRBV10-3; len: 15; j_gene: TRBJ2-3; abundance: NA; d_gene: TRBD2; CDR3nt: TGTGCCATCAGCAAGACTAGCGATGGCACAGATACGCAGTATTTT; CDR3aa: CAISKTSDGTDTQYF
v_gene: TRBV7-6; len: 15; j_gene: TRBJ1-2; abundance: NA; d_gene: TRBD1; CDR3nt: TGTGCCAGCAGCTTAGAAGCAGGGGGCGTCTATGGCTACACCTTC; CDR3aa: CASSLEAGGVYGYTF
v_gene: TRBV11-2; len: 15; j_gene: TRBJ1-2; abundance: many; d_gene: NA; CDR3nt: TGTGCCAGCAGCTTGGTGGCAGGCCCCTCCTATGGCTACACCTTC; CDR3aa: CASSLVAGPSYGYTF
v_gene: TRBV12-3/TRBV12-4; len: 13; j_gene: TRBJ2-2; abundance: NA; d_gene: TRBD1; CDR3nt: TGTGCCAGCAGAAAGGGGGCGGGCGGGGAGCTGTTTTTT; CDR3aa: CASRKGAGGELFF
v_gene: TRBV27; len: 19; j_gene: TRBJ2-7; abundance: NA; d_gene: TRBD2; CDR3nt: TGTGCCAGCAGTTTATCAGCGCCAAGCGGGAGACCGTCGGCCTACGAGCAGTACTTC; CDR3aa: CASSLSAPSGRPSAYEQYF
v_gene: TRBV7-2; len: 14; j_gene: TRBJ1-2; abundance: NA; d_gene: TRBD1; CDR3nt: TGTGCCAGCAGCTTGGGGGACAGGGGCTATGGCTACACCTTC; CDR3aa: CASSLGDRGYGYTF
v_gene: TRBV10-3; len: 15; j_gene: TRBJ2-5; abundance: NA; d_gene: TRBD1; CDR3nt: TGTGCCATCAGTGAGTCGACAGGGGCTAAGGAGACCCAGTACTTC; CDR3aa: CAISESTGAKETQYF
v_gene: TRBV19; len: 14; j_gene: TRBJ1-1; abundance: NA; d_gene: NA; CDR3nt: TGTGCCAGTAGTATAGATCTACGGGGAACTGAAGCTTTCTTT; CDR3aa: CASSIDLRGTEAFF
v_gene: TRBV18; len: 16; j_gene: TRBJ1-1; abundance: NA; d_gene: NA; CDR3nt: TGTGCCAGCTCACCACTAGAGGGTAGGATGAACACTGAAGCTTTCTTT; CDR3aa: CASSPLEGRMNTEAFF
v_gene: TRBV30; len: 15; j_gene: TRBJ2-5; abundance: NA; d_gene: NA; CDR3nt: TGTGCCTGGAGTGTCGGGGATCGGAGTGGTAGGACCCAGTACTTC; CDR3aa: CAWSVGDRSGRTQYF
v_gene: TRBV5-1; len: 13; j_gene: TRBJ1-1; abundance: NA; d_gene: NA; CDR3nt: TGCGCCAGCAGCTTGGGCAGGGAATTTGAAGCTTTCTTT; CDR3aa: CASSLGREFEAFF
v_gene: TRBV24-1; len: 12; j_gene: TRBJ2-5; abundance: NA; d_gene: NA; CDR3nt: TGTGCCACCAGTGATGCGGGGGAGACCCAGTACTTC; CDR3aa: CATSDAGETQYF
v_gene: TRBV30; len: 14; j_gene: TRBJ1-1; abundance: NA; d_gene: NA; CDR3nt: TGTGCCTGGAGGAAATTAACAGGGATTGACGAAGCTTTCTTT; CDR3aa: CAWRKLTGIDEAFF
v_gene: TRBV27; len: 16; j_gene: TRBJ1-2; abundance: NA; d_gene: TRBD1; CDR3nt: TGTGCCAGCAGTCCCATCTACAGGGGGCCTAACTATGGCTACACCTTC; CDR3aa: CASSPIYRGPNYGYTF
v_gene: TRBV7-9; len: 16; j_gene: TRBJ1-1; abundance: NA; d_gene: TRBD1; CDR3nt: TGTGCCAGCAGCCGGAGACAGGGAACGGGGAACACTGAAGCTTTCTTT; CDR3aa: CASSRRQGTGNTEAFF
v_gene: TRBV15; len: 16; j_gene: TRBJ2-7; abundance: NA; d_gene: NA; CDR3nt: TGTGCCACCAGCAGAGATTTGGAGTCGAGTCGCTACGAGCAGTACTTC; CDR3aa: CATSRDLESSRYEQYF
v_gene: TRBV4-1; len: 15; j_gene: TRBJ1-2; abundance: NA; d_gene: TRBD1; CDR3nt: TGCGCCAGCAGCCAAGTTGGACAGGGGGGCGGGGCTGGCACCTTC; CDR3aa: CASSQVGQGGGAGTF
v_gene: TRBV11-3; len: 16; j_gene: TRBJ2-6; abundance: NA; d_gene: TRBD1; CDR3nt: TGTGCCAGCAGCTTGGGGACAGGGGCTGGGGCCAACGTCCTGACTTTC; CDR3aa: CASSLGTGAGANVLTF
v_gene: TRBV11-3; len: 14; j_gene: TRBJ1-2; abundance: NA; d_gene: TRBD1; CDR3nt: TGTGCCAGCAGCTTACGGGACAGTTCGATGGGCTACACCTTC; CDR3aa: CASSLRDSSMGYTF
v_gene: TRBV4-1; len: 14; j_gene: TRBJ1-1; abundance: NA; d_gene: NA; CDR3nt: TGCGCCAGCAGCCCAGGTCGGCCGCGGGGTGAAGCTTTCTTT; CDR3aa: CASSPGRPRGEAFF
v_gene: TRBV2; len: 12; j_gene: TRBJ1-2; abundance: NA; d_gene: NA; CDR3nt: TGTGCCAGCAAATCGGGTAACTATGGCTACACCTTC; CDR3aa: CASKSGNYGYTF
v_gene: TRBV20-1; len: 15; j_gene: TRBJ1-5; abundance: NA; d_gene: NA; CDR3nt: TGCAGTGCTAGTTTTCTCAGGGGTGGCAATCAGCCCCAGCATTTT; CDR3aa: CSASFLRGGNQPQHF
v_gene: TRBV18; len: 16; j_gene: TRBJ1-5; abundance: NA; d_gene: NA; CDR3nt: TGTGCCAGCTCACCACTTACAGGGATTAGCAATCAGCCCCAGCATTTT; CDR3aa: CASSPLTGISNQPQHF
v_gene: TRBV9; len: 16; j_gene: TRBJ2-1; abundance: NA; d_gene: TRBD2; CDR3nt: TGTGCCAGCAGCCCCCACCGACTAGCGGATTACAATGAGCAGTTCTTC; CDR3aa: CASSPHRLADYNEQFF
v_gene: TRBV5-1; len: 18; j_gene: TRBJ2-1; abundance: NA; d_gene: TRBD2; CDR3nt: TGCGCCAGCAGCTTCTTGTCCCCTCTAGCGGGAGTAGACAATGAGCAGTTCTTC; CDR3aa: CASSFLSPLAGVDNEQFF
v_gene: TRBV4-2; len: 18; j_gene: TRBJ2-1; abundance: NA; d_gene: TRBD2; CDR3nt: TGTGCCAGCAGCCAATTCCGGGGGGCTAGCGGGAGGGCCTCTGAGCAGTTCTTC; CDR3aa: CASSQFRGASGRASEQFF
v_gene: TRBV28; len: 13; j_gene: TRBJ1-2; abundance: once; d_gene: TRBD1; CDR3nt: TGTGCCAGCAGCCGAGACAGGGTCTATGGCTACACCTTC; CDR3aa: CASSRDRVYGYTF
v_gene: TRBV11-3; len: 14; j_gene: TRBJ2-3; abundance: NA; d_gene: NA; CDR3nt: TGTGCCAGCAGCAAAAGGACTATTCCAGATACGCAGTATTTT; CDR3aa: CASSKRTIPDTQYF
v_gene: TRBV11-2; len: 16; j_gene: TRBJ1-1; abundance: NA; d_gene: TRBD1; CDR3nt: TGTGCCAGCAGCTCATTGTCGGGACAGCTGAACACTGAAGCTTTCTTT; CDR3aa: CASSSLSGQLNTEAFF